Listed below are T cell receptor beta chains from one sample, sequenced in a study of blood T cell repertoires in COVID-19. TCRdb keeps only in-frame clones here, not all; method: immunoSEQ multiplex PCR. The top ten hold roughly 13% of the sample, which has 150,000 to 200,000 clones, under 80% seen once. The sequenced sample consisted of peripheral blood. The source of these receptors is a man aged 45-65 years who had recovered from COVID-19. Both conserved end residues are trimmed from each CDR3. Fields, in order: J gene, D gene, V gene, CDR3 protein. D genes are given only for firm matches.

J: TRBJ2-3
D: TRBD2
V: TRBV30
CDR3: AWSGGLARVTDTQY

J: TRBJ2-1
D: TRBD1
V: TRBV18
CDR3: ASSPGTASYNEQF

J: TRBJ2-1
D: NA
V: TRBV7-2
CDR3: ASSLPGFNEQF

J: TRBJ2-1
D: TRBD2
V: TRBV10-3
CDR3: AISEPAPLTSGRAPWYNEQF

J: TRBJ1-1
D: NA
V: TRBV2
CDR3: ASSPRRGANTEAF

J: TRBJ1-4
D: TRBD1
V: TRBV15
CDR3: ATSRATGVWEKLF

J: TRBJ2-7
D: TRBD2
V: TRBV2
CDR3: ASRIAGTVGEQY

J: TRBJ1-1
D: NA
V: TRBV4-2
CDR3: ASSQDWGRGGTEAF

J: TRBJ2-5
D: TRBD1
V: TRBV7-6
CDR3: ASSLGTGGWETQY

J: TRBJ1-5
D: TRBD1
V: TRBV27
CDR3: ASSSPDRENQPQH

J: TRBJ2-5
D: TRBD2
V: TRBV29-1
CDR3: SVVRRVAGETQY

J: TRBJ1-2
D: NA
V: TRBV6-5
CDR3: ASSYNGPGYT

J: TRBJ1-6
D: TRBD1
V: TRBV19
CDR3: ASSTRQGDSYNSPLH

J: TRBJ2-7
D: TRBD1
V: TRBV18
CDR3: ASSPGTGEGYEQY

J: TRBJ2-5
D: NA
V: TRBV7-8
CDR3: ASSLPSRETQY

J: TRBJ1-3
D: TRBD1
V: TRBV18
CDR3: ASSQSGQGAGNTIY

J: TRBJ2-1
D: NA
V: TRBV7-8
CDR3: ASSLVRWSYNEQF

J: TRBJ2-7
D: NA
V: TRBV30
CDR3: AWNRGQSYEQY

J: TRBJ2-1
D: NA
V: TRBV27
CDR3: ASSDLTGRRYNEQF

J: TRBJ1-6
D: NA
V: TRBV7-3
CDR3: ASSSTGRRGVSPLH

J: TRBJ1-5
D: TRBD1
V: TRBV5-6
CDR3: ASSSGQGYYSNQPQH

J: TRBJ2-3
D: NA
V: TRBV7-3
CDR3: ASSPGREEDTQY

J: TRBJ2-7
D: NA
V: TRBV29-1
CDR3: SCWEGSGTQY

J: TRBJ1-1
D: NA
V: TRBV6-5
CDR3: ASSSISSGRYTEAF

J: TRBJ2-1
D: NA
V: TRBV7-3
CDR3: ASSLSVGRDNEQF

J: TRBJ1-4
D: NA
V: TRBV9
CDR3: ASSAIQGMNEKLF

J: TRBJ1-1
D: TRBD1
V: TRBV5-1
CDR3: ASSMTGGGTEAF